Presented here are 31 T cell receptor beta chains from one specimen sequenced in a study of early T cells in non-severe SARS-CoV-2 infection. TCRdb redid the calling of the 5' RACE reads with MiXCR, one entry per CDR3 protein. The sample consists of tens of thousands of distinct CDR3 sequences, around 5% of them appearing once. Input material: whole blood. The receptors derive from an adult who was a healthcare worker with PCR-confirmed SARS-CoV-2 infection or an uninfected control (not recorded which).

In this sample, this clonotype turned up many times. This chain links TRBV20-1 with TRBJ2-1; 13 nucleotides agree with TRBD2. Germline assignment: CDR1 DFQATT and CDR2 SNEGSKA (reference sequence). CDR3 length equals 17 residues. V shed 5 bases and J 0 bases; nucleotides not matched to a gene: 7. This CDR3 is CSAVTSGGTSSYNEQFF. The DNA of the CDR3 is TGCAGTGCTGTGACTAGCGGGGGGACGAGCTCCTACAATGAGCAGTTCTTC.

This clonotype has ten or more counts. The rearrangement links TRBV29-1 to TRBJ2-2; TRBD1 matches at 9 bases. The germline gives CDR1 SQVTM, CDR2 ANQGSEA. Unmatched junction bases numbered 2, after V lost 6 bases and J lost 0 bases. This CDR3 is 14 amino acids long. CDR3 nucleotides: TGCAGCGTCCGGACAGGGGCGAACACCGGGGAGCTGTTTTTT. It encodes CSVRTGANTGELFF.

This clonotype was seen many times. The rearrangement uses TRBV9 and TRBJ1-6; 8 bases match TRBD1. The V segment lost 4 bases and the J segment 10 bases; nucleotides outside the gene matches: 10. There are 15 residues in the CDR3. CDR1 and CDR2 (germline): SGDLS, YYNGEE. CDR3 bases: TGTGCCAGCAGCCTCCGACAGGGGCTAGGATCACCCCTCCACTTT. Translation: CASSLRQGLGSPLHF.

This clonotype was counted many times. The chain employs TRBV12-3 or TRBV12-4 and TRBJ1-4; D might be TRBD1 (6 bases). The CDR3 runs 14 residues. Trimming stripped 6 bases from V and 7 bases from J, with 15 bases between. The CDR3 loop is CASSQWTEGEKLFF. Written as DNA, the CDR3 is TGTGCCAGCAGCCAGTGGACAGAAGGTGAAAAACTGTTTTTT.

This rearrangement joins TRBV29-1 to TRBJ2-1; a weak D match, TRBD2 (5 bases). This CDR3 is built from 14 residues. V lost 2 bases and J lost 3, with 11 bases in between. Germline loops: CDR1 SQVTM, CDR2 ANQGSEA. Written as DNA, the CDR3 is TGCAGCGTTGAACCCCCTCGGGGCTACAATGAGCAGTTCTTC. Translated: CSVEPPRGYNEQFF.

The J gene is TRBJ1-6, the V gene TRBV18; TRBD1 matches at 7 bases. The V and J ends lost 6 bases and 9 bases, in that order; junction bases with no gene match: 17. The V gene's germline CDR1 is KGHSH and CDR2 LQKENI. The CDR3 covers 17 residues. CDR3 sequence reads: CASSQPTRDRVFSPLHF. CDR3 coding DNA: TGTGCCAGCTCCCAACCGACGCGAGACAGGGTGTTTTCACCCCTCCACTTT.

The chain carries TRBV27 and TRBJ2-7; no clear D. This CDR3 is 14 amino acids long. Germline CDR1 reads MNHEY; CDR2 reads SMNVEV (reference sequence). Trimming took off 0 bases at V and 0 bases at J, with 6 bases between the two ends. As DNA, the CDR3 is TGTGCCAGCAGTTTATCGTACGGCTCCTACGAGCAGTACTTC. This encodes CASSLSYGSYEQYF.

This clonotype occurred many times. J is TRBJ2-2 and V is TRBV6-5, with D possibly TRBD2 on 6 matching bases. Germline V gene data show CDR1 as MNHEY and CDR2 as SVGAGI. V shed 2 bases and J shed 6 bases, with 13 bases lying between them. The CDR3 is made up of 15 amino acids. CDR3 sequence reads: CASSYGGLGSGELFF. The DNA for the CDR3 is TGTGCCAGCAGTTACGGAGGGCTTGGGTCCGGGGAGCTGTTTTTT.

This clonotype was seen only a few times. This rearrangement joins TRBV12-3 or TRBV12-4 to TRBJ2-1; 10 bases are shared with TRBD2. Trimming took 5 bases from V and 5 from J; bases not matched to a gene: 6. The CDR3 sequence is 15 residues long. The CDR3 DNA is TGTGCCAGCAGTCCTCGACTAGCGGGTGACAATGAGCAGTTCTTC. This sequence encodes CASSPRLAGDNEQFF.

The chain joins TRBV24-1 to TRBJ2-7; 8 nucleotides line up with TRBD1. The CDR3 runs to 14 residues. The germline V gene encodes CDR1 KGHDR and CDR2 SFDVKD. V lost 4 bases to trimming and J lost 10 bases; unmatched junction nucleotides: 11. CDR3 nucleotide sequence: TGTGCCACCAGTGACGCGACAGGGGCGGCGGTTCAGTACTTC. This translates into CATSDATGAAVQYF.

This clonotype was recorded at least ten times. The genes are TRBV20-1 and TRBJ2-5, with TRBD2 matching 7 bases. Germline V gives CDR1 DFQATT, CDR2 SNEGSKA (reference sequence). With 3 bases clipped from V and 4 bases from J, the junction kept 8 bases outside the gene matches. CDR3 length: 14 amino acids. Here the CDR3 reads CSASFSPSGETQYF. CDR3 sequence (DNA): TGCAGTGCTAGTTTTTCCCCTAGCGGAGAGACCCAGTACTTC.

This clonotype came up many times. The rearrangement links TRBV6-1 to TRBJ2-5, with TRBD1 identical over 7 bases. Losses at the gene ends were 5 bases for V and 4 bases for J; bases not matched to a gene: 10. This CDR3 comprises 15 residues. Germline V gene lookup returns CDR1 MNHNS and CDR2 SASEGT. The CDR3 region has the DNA TGTGCCAGCAGTCCGTTGGGACAGACCCCAGAGACCCAGTACTTC. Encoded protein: CASSPLGQTPETQYF.

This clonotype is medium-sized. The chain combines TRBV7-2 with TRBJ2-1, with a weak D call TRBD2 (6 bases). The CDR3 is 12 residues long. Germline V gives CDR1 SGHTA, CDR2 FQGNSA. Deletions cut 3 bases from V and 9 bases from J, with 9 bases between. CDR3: CASSLPGLEQFF. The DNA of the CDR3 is TGTGCCAGCAGCTTGCCGGGACTTGAGCAGTTCTTC.

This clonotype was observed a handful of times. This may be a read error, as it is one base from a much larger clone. CDR3 residues: CATSDPYRPQHF. As DNA, the CDR3 is TGTGCCACCAGTGATCCCTATCGGCCCCAGCATTTT. V usage is TRBV24-1 and J usage is TRBJ1-5; no reliable D call. This CDR3 region has 12 residues. Germline loops: CDR1 KGHDR, CDR2 SFDVKD. Trimming stripped 3 bases from V and 9 bases from J, with 8 bases between.

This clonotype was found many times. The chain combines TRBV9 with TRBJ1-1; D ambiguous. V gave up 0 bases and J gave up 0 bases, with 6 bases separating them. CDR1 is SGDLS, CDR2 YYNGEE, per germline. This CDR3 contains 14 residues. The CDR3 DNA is TGTGCCAGCAGCGTAGGGGTCTTGAACACTGAAGCTTTCTTT. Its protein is CASSVGVLNTEAFF.

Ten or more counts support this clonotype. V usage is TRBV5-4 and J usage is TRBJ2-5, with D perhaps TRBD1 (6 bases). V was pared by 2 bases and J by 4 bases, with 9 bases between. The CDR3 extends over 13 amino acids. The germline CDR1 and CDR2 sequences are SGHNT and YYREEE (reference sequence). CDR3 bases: TGTGCCAGCAGCTTTAAGACAGGAGAGACCCAGTACTTC. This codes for CASSFKTGETQYF.

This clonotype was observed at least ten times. The CDR3 here is CSARTSGGISYNEQFF. The CDR3 DNA is TGCAGTGCTCGTACTAGCGGGGGTATCTCCTACAATGAGCAGTTCTTC. This chain connects TRBV20-1 to TRBJ2-1; 11 bases match TRBD2. The germline V gene encodes CDR1 DFQATT and CDR2 SNEGSKA (reference sequence). CDR3 size: 16 residues. V shed 5 bases, J shed 0 bases, and the junction held 6 bases outside the gene matches.

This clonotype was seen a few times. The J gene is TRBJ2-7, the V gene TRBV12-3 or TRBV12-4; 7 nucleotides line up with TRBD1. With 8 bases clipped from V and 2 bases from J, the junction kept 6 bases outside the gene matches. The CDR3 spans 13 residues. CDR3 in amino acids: CASLPTGTYEQYF. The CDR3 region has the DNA TGTGCCAGCTTACCGACAGGGACCTACGAGCAGTACTTC.

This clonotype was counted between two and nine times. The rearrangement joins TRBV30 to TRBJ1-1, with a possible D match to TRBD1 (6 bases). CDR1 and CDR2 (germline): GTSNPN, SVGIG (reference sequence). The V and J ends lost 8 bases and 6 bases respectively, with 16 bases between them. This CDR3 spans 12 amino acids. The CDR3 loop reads CAGAQGRAEAFF. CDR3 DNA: TGTGCCGGGGCGCAGGGGCGGGCTGAAGCTTTCTTT.

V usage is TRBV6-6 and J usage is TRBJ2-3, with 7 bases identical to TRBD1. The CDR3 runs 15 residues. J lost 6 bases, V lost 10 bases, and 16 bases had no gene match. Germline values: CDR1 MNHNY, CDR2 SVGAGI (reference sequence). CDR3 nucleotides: TGTGCCATGGCGTTGGGACAGACGGAGTCCGATACGCAGTATTTT. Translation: CAMALGQTESDTQYF.

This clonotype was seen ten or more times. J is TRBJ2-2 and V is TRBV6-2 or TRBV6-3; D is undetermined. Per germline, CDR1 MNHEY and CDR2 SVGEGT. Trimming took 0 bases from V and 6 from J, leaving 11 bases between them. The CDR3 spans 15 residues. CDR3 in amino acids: CASSYSISGAGELFF. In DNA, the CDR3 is TGTGCCAGCAGTTACTCCATAAGTGGCGCCGGGGAGCTGTTTTTT.

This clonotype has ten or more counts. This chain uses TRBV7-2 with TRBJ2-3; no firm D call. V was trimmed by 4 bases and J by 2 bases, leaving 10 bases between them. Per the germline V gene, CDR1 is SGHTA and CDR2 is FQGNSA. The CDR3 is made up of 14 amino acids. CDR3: CASSSGPPTDTQYF. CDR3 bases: TGTGCCAGCAGCTCCGGACCCCCCACAGATACGCAGTATTTT.

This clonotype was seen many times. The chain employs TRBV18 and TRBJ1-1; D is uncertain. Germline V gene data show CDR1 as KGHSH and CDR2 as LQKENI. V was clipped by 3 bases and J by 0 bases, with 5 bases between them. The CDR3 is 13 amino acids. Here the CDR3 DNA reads TGTGCCAGCTCACCGTCCGTGAACACTGAAGCTTTCTTT. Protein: CASSPSVNTEAFF. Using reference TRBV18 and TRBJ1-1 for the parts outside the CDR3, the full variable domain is NAGVMQNPRHLVRRRGQEARLRCSPMKGHSHVYWYRQLPEEGLKFMVYLQKENIIDESGMPKERFSAEFPKEGPSILRIQQVVRGDSAAYFCASSPSVNTEAFFGQGTRLTVV.

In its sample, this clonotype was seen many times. The CDR3 protein is CASSENADRAFF. CDR3 nucleotides: TGCGCCAGCAGTGAGAACGCCGACCGAGCTTTCTTT. The J gene is TRBJ1-1, the V gene TRBV10-1; D gene ambiguous. The V end lost 2 bases, the J end lost 10 bases, and 11 bases lay between the germline ends. The CDR3 is made up of 12 amino acids. Germline V gene data show CDR1 as WNHNN and CDR2 as SYGVQD (reference sequence).

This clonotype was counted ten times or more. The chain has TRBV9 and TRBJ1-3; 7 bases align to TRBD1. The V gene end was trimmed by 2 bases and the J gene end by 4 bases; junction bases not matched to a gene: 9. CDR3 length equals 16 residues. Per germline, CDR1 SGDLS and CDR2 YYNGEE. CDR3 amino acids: CASSVSETGMGNTIYF. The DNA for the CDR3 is TGTGCCAGCAGCGTTTCCGAGACAGGGATGGGAAACACCATATATTTT.

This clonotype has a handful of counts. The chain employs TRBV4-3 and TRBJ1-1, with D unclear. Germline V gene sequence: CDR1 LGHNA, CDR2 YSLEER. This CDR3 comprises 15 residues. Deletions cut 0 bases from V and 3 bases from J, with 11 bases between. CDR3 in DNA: TGCGCCAGCAGCCAAGAAAGGTTGTGGGACACTGAAGCTTTCTTT. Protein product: CASSQERLWDTEAFF.

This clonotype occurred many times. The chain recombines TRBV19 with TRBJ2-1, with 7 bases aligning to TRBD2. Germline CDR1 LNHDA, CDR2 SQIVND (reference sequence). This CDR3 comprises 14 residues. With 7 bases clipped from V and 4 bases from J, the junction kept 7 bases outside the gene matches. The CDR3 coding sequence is TGTGCCAGTAAGATCGGGGGGTCGTACAATGAGCAGTTCTTC. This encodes CASKIGGSYNEQFF.

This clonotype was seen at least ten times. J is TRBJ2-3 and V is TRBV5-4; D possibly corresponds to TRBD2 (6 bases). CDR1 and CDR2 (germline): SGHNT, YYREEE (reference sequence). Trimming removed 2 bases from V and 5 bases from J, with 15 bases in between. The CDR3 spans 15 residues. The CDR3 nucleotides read TGTGCCAGCAGCTTTCGCGCGGGGCAGGAAGATACGCAGTATTTT. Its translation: CASSFRAGQEDTQYF.

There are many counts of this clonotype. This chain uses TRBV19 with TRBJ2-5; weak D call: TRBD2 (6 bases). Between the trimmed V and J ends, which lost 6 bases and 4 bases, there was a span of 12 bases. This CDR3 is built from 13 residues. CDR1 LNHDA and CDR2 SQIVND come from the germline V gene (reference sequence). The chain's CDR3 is CASRAAGTETQYF. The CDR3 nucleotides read TGTGCCAGTAGAGCGGCGGGGACAGAGACCCAGTACTTC.

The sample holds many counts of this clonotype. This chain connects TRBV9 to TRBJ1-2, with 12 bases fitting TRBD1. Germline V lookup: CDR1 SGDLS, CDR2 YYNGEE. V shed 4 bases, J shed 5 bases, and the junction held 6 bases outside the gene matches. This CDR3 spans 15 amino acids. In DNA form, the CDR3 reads TGTGCCAGCAGCCCCCGGGACAGGGGGCGTTATGGCTACACCTTC. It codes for CASSPRDRGRYGYTF.

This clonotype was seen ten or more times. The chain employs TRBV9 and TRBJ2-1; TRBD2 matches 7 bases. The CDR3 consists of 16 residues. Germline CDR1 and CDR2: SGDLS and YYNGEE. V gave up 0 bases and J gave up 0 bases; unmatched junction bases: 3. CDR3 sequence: CASSVEGTTSYNEQFF. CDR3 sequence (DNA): TGTGCCAGCAGCGTAGAAGGGACTACCTCCTACAATGAGCAGTTCTTC.